This T cell receptor beta chain was identified during a study of OX40 agonist ivuxolimab in advanced cancers. Libraries were prepared by immunoSEQ multiplex PCR; TCRdb keeps only in-frame clonotypes and omits some of them. The sample has approximately 69,000 clones, about 85% seen once. This CDR3 region has 14 residues. V lost 4 bases, J lost 8 bases, and 7 bases stayed unmatched. From germline, CDR1 is MDHEN and CDR2 SYDVKM. The chain couples TRBV28 to TRBJ1-2, with 10 bases that match TRBD1. The sample in question was CD4+ or CD8+ T cells sorted from blood, obtained in a trial of the OX40 agonist ivuxolimab. The clonotype comes from an adult with an advanced solid tumor such as melanoma, head and neck, liver or kidney cancer. The CDR3 nucleotides are TGTGCCAGCAGTTCCGGGACAGGGGTTGGGGGCTACACCTTC. This encodes CASSSGTGVGGYTF.